Listed below are T cell receptor beta chains from one sample, sequenced in a study of T cells in Graves' hyperthyroidism and ophthalmopathy. TCRdb called the multiplex PCR reads again in MiXCR, with one record for every CDR3 protein. Of about 400,000 distinct CDR3 sequences detected, approximately 14% appear once; the ten largest clones hold 13% to 15%. Sequencing was carried out using blood. The source of these receptors is a woman younger than 30 with Graves' hyperthyroidism. Each CDR3 is given with its conserved first and last residue. The D gene is left open where the match is weak. Size is omitted from some rows. Given values are once, few, many or a class for expanded clones.

v_gene	j_gene	d_gene	abundance	CDR3nt	CDR3aa
TRBV11-2	TRBJ2-7	TRBD2	many	TGTGCCAGCAGCTTATGGTCACTAGCGGGAGGTTTCTACGAGCAGTACTTC	CASSLWSLAGGFYEQYF
TRBV12-3/TRBV12-4	TRBJ1-6	.	.	TGTGCCAGCAGTCGGACGGAGCAGGCTAATTCACCCCTCCACTTT	CASSRTEQANSPLHF
TRBV7-2	TRBJ2-7	.	many	TGTGCCAGCAGCCGAGGAGGGGGGGTCTACGAGCAGTACTTC	CASSRGGGVYEQYF
TRBV10-3	TRBJ1-1	.	many	TGTGCCATCAGTGAAGGTTCAGGTGAAGCTTTCTTT	CAISEGSGEAFF
TRBV7-8	TRBJ2-7	.	.	TGTGCCAGCAGTTTTTACACTGGGGGGGCGTACGAGCAGTACTTC	CASSFYTGGAYEQYF
TRBV20-1	TRBJ2-3	.	.	TGCAGTGCTAGAGGGAGCGGGACAGATACGCAGTATTTT	CSARGSGTDTQYF
TRBV6-1	TRBJ1-4	.	.	TGTGCCAGCAGTGAAACTTTTTTGGGGAGCGAAAAACTGTTTTTT	CASSETFLGSEKLFF
TRBV4-3	TRBJ2-5	.	.	TGCGCCAGCAGCCAAGATAGGCCGGGCCAAGAGACCCAGTACTTC	CASSQDRPGQETQYF
TRBV25-1	TRBJ1-2	.	.	TGTGCCAGCCAGGGTGGGGGCTACACCTTC	CASQGGGYTF
TRBV9	TRBJ2-3	.	few	TGTGCCAGCAGCGTACGACCGGGACAAGACTTAGTTACGCAGTATTTT	CASSVRPGQDLVTQYF
TRBV20-1	TRBJ2-3	.	many	TGCAGTGCTACGCAGCCTGCGGGAACCACAGATACGCAGTATTTT	CSATQPAGTTDTQYF
TRBV7-9	TRBJ2-1	TRBD1	few	TGTGCCAGCAGCTTAGCTTCAGGGGGTAATACCTACAATGAGCAGTTCTTC	CASSLASGGNTYNEQFF
TRBV6-1	TRBJ2-7	.	few	TGTGCCAGCGAAGTGGGGGCGGGCGAGCAGTACTTC	CASEVGAGEQYF
TRBV5-1	TRBJ2-7	.	many	TGCGCCAGCAGCTTGGCCGGACAGCTACGAGTGGAGCAGTACTTC	CASSLAGQLRVEQYF
TRBV7-2	TRBJ2-1	.	.	TGTGCCAGCAGCTTCTTCGACACCTACAATGAGCAGTTCTTC	CASSFFDTYNEQFF
TRBV5-1	TRBJ1-3	.	many	TGCGCCAGCAGTGTTGGGGCTAGCTCTGGAAACACCATATATTTT	CASSVGASSGNTIYF
TRBV20-1	TRBJ2-7	TRBD1	.	TGCAGTGCTAGTATTTTACAGGGGCGAGAGCAGTACTTC	CSASILQGREQYF
TRBV5-1	TRBJ2-7	.	.	TGCGCCAGCAGCTTGGACTCTACCGACAGTTACGAGCAGTACTTC	CASSLDSTDSYEQYF
TRBV10-3	TRBJ1-2	TRBD1	.	TGTGCCACCCGACAGGGGGCGGAGGGCTACACCTTC	CATRQGAEGYTF
TRBV15	TRBJ2-1	TRBD2	.	TGTGCCACCAGCAGAGGGGGGGGTTCCTACAATGAGCAGTTCTTC	CATSRGGGSYNEQFF
TRBV12-3/TRBV12-4	TRBJ2-7	TRBD2	many	TGTGCCACCGGGGGACTAGTCCACGAGCAGTACTTC	CATGGLVHEQYF
TRBV5-1	TRBJ1-6	.	many	TGCGCCAGCAGCAGAAAGCAGGGAGGAGATTCACCCCTCCACTTT	CASSRKQGGDSPLHF
TRBV27	TRBJ1-3	.	few	TGTGCCAGCAGCGAAGGGTACTCTGGAAACACCATATATTTT	CASSEGYSGNTIYF
TRBV24-1	TRBJ2-5	TRBD2	.	TGTGCCACCAGCGGGGGGGAGACCCAGTACTTC	CATSGGETQYF
TRBV28	TRBJ1-1	.	many	TGTGCCAGCAGGACCCTAATGACTGAAGCTTTCTTT	CASRTLMTEAFF
TRBV28	TRBJ1-5	.	many	TGTGCCAGCAGTTCCGATTATGGCCCTAGCAATCAGCCCCAGCATTTT	CASSSDYGPSNQPQHF
TRBV5-1	TRBJ1-4	.	.	TGCGCCAGCCGACCTGAGCCGGCAACTAATGAAAAACTGTTTTTT	CASRPEPATNEKLFF
TRBV5-1	TRBJ1-1	TRBD1	many	TGCGCCAGCCGAGATCGAGACAGGGGCGCTGAAGCTTTCTTT	CASRDRDRGAEAFF
TRBV19	TRBJ1-2	.	.	TGTGCCAGTAGTATTTCTCCTTATGGCTACACCTTC	CASSISPYGYTF
TRBV11-2	TRBJ2-5	.	many	TGTGCCAGCAGCCCGATCGGTCCAGAGACCCAGTACTTC	CASSPIGPETQYF
TRBV9	TRBJ2-3	.	few	TGTGCCAGCAGCGTAGCGGGGGCGGGTACGCAGTATTTT	CASSVAGAGTQYF
TRBV7-2	TRBJ2-5	TRBD2	once	TGTGCCAGCAGCACCGGGACTAGCGCTTTGTACGAGACCCAGTACTTC	CASSTGTSALYETQYF
TRBV18	TRBJ2-1	.	many	TGTGCCAGCTCACGGGAGAACAGTCCCTACAATGAGCAGTTCTTC	CASSRENSPYNEQFF
TRBV3-1	TRBJ2-3	TRBD2	many	TGTGCCAGCAGCCAAGATTTAGCTAGCGGAAGGAATACGCAGTATTTT	CASSQDLASGRNTQYF
TRBV20-1	TRBJ2-1	.	.	TGCAGTGCTAGAGATCTCGCGGGGTACGAGCAGTTCTTC	CSARDLAGYEQFF
TRBV7-2	TRBJ2-3	.	many	TGTGCCAGCAGCTCGCTAGCGACTAGCACAGATACGCAGTATTTT	CASSSLATSTDTQYF
TRBV20-1	TRBJ2-3	TRBD2	many	TGCAGTGCCCCTGGCTTGCGGCGGGAGCTTGCAGATACGCAGTATTTT	CSAPGLRRELADTQYF
TRBV5-5	TRBJ2-7	.	.	TGTGCCAGCAGCTCGACGGGAACGGGCGAGCAGTACTTC	CASSSTGTGEQYF
TRBV7-9	TRBJ1-1	TRBD1	many	TGTGCCAGCAGCCGTACAGGGGGGCAGAACACTGAAGCTTTCTTT	CASSRTGGQNTEAFF
TRBV15	TRBJ1-2	.	.	TGTGTCACCAGCAGAGGAGAAGACGCGAGATATGGCTACACCTTC	CVTSRGEDARYGYTF
TRBV2	TRBJ2-7	TRBD1	many	TGTGCCAGCAGTGATCAGGGGGCAGGGGGCCGCGAGCAGTACTTC	CASSDQGAGGREQYF
TRBV6-6	TRBJ1-1	.	few	TGTGCCAGCAGTTACTTTGGGGCAGCGAACACTGAAGCTTTCTTT	CASSYFGAANTEAFF
TRBV9	TRBJ2-7	.	.	TGTGCCAGCAGCCCGGGGGGGGACAGCTCTTACGAGCAGTACTTC	CASSPGGDSSYEQYF
TRBV7-9	TRBJ2-3	TRBD2	few	TGTGCCAGCAGCTTTATGAGCGGGGGCGCTGCCGGCACAGATACGCAGTATTTT	CASSFMSGGAAGTDTQYF
TRBV6-2/TRBV6-3	TRBJ2-7	.	many	TGTGCCAGCAGTCCCGGGACCTCCCTCTACGAGCAGTACTTC	CASSPGTSLYEQYF
TRBV20-1	TRBJ2-1	.	.	TGCAGTGCTAGAGATTTAGGGACTCCTTACAATGAGCAGTTCTTC	CSARDLGTPYNEQFF